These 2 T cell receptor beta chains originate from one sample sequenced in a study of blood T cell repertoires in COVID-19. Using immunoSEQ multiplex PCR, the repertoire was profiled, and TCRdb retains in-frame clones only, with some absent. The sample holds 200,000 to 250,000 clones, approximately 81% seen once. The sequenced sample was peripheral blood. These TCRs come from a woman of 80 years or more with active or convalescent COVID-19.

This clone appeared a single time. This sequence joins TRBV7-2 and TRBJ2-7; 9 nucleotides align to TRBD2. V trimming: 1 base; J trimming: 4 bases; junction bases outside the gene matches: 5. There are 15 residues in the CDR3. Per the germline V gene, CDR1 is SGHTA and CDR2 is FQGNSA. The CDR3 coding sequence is TGTGCCAGCAGCTTAGGTTTTAGCGGGGGATACGAGCAGTACTTC. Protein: CASSLGFSGGYEQYF.

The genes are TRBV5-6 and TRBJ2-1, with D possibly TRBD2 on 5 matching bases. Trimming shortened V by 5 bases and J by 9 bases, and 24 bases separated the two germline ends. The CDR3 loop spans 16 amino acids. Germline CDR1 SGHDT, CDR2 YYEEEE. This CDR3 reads CASRSGLAPRIGEQFF. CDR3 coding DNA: TGTGCCAGCAGGTCCGGGCTAGCCCCGAGGATCGGTGAGCAGTTCTTC.